One and the same sample provided the 24 T cell receptor beta chains below, sequenced in a study of T cell responses to AZD1222 COVID-19 vaccine. Generated by immunoSEQ multiplex PCR, the TCRdb table keeps only in-frame clones and is missing some. The sample consists of 150,000 to 180,000 clones, roughly 90% of them appearing once. Sequences were derived from peripheral blood, sampled on day 0 of AZD1222 vaccination. The receptors originated from an adult in good health.

The chain carries TRBV10-3 and TRBJ1-2, with unresolved D. The CDR3 sequence is 12 residues long. V dropped 4 bases and J dropped 5 bases, with 8 bases sitting between them. Germline V lookup: CDR1 ENHRY, CDR2 SYGVKD. The CDR3 loop is CAISGQGYGYTF. The CDR3 DNA reads as TGTGCCATCAGTGGACAAGGATATGGCTACACCTTC.

This clone is a singleton in its sample. The chain links TRBV4-1 to TRBJ1-3, with TRBD1 identical over 7 bases. This CDR3 spans 16 amino acids. V lost 0 bases to trimming and J lost 3 bases; unmatched junction nucleotides: 5. CDR1 and CDR2 from the germline V gene are MGHRA and YSYEKL. CDR3 nucleotides: TGCGCCAGCAGCCAAGATCAAGGGGGCTTTGGAAACACCATATATTTT. It codes for CASSQDQGGFGNTIYF.

The chain carries TRBV5-1 and TRBJ2-7; D unclear. Germline-derived CDR1 and CDR2 are SGHRS and YFSETQ. This CDR3 comprises 11 residues. V was shortened by 5 bases and J by 3 bases, with 6 bases between the two germline ends. The CDR3 coding sequence is TGCGCCAGCAGGGATGTCTACGAGCAGTACTTC. It yields the protein CASRDVYEQYF.

This clone was picked up one time. The chain combines TRBV19 with TRBJ1-5, with unresolved D. V shed 7 bases and J shed 1 base, with 14 bases lying between them. The CDR3 contains 15 residues. Germline CDR1 and CDR2: LNHDA and SQIVND (reference sequence). The CDR3 nucleotides are TGTGCCAGTAACCCCGGTTATCAGAGCAATCAGCCCCAGCATTTT. Protein product: CASNPGYQSNQPQHF.

The rearrangement links TRBV7-2 to TRBJ1-4; TRBD1 might be the D (5 bases). The CDR3 contains 15 residues. The germline V gene has CDR1 SGHTA and CDR2 FQGNSA. V shed 1 base and J shed 7 bases, with 13 bases lying between them. The CDR3 spells CASSLEVGVGEKLFF. The CDR3 region has the DNA TGTGCCAGCAGCTTAGAGGTGGGGGTTGGTGAAAAACTGTTTTTT.

The chain joins TRBV10-3 to TRBJ1-2; D is perhaps TRBD1 (5 bases). Trimming shortened V by 5 bases and J by 3 bases, and 10 bases separated the two germline ends. The germline V gene has CDR1 ENHRY and CDR2 SYGVKD. The CDR3 loop spans 13 amino acids. The CDR3 sequence: CAISWDGDYGYTF. Here the CDR3 DNA reads TGTGCCATCAGTTGGGACGGCGACTATGGCTACACCTTC.

This chain connects TRBV11-2 to TRBJ2-2; the D is unclear. CDR3 size: 16 residues. CDR1 is SGHAT, CDR2 FQNNGV, per germline. V lost 4 bases to trimming and J lost 0 bases, with 12 bases between them. CDR3 residues: CASSSLVMANTGELFF. In DNA form, the CDR3 reads TGTGCCAGCAGCTCACTCGTGATGGCGAACACCGGGGAGCTGTTTTTT. Supplemented by reference TRBV11-2 and TRBJ2-2, the full variable domain reads EAGVAQSPRYKIIEKRQSVAFWCNPISGHATLYWYQQILGQGPKLLIQFQNNGVVDDSQLPKDRFSAERLKGVDSTLKIQPAKLEDSAVYLCASSSLVMANTGELFFGEGSRLTVL.

The chain links TRBV6-5 to TRBJ1-6, with D tentatively TRBD1 (6 bases). This CDR3 has 15 amino acids. Trimming took off 6 bases at V and 2 bases at J, with 11 bases between the two ends. Per the germline V gene, CDR1 is MNHEY and CDR2 is SVGAGI. This CDR3 is CASRYRVAYNSPLHF. The CDR3 coding sequence is TGTGCCAGCAGGTACAGGGTCGCCTATAATTCACCCCTCCACTTT.

This rearrangement joins TRBV6-5 to TRBJ2-3; the match to TRBD1 covers 8 bases. The trim removed 4 bases at V and 0 bases at J, leaving 6 bases unmatched. The CDR3 runs to 16 residues. CDR1 and CDR2 (germline): MNHEY, SVGAGI. CDR3 amino acids: CASSSRTGSSTDTQYF. CDR3 sequence (DNA): TGTGCCAGCAGTTCTCGGACAGGGAGCAGCACAGATACGCAGTATTTT.

The chain employs TRBV6-6 and TRBJ1-2; a possible D gene is TRBD1 (5 bases). Trimming shortened V by 5 bases and J by 3 bases, and 13 bases separated the two germline ends. The germline gives CDR1 MNHNY, CDR2 SVGAGI (reference sequence). The CDR3 runs to 14 residues. The CDR3 loop is CASSAGFRDYGYTF. The CDR3 bases are TGTGCCAGCAGTGCAGGGTTTAGGGACTATGGCTACACCTTC.

The chain uses TRBV5-6 and TRBJ1-1; possible D gene TRBD1, 5 bases. V was trimmed by 0 bases and J by 5 bases, leaving 20 bases between them. The CDR3 sequence is 17 residues long. Germline assignment: CDR1 SGHDT and CDR2 YYEEEE. As DNA, the CDR3 is TGTGCCAGCAGCTTGGGCACCGAAAACAGCTACAGGACTGAAGCTTTCTTT. Residues: CASSLGTENSYRTEAFF.

This rearrangement joins TRBV19 to TRBJ2-6; D ambiguous. Germline-derived CDR1 and CDR2 are LNHDA and SQIVND (reference sequence). The CDR3 is 16 amino acids. The V end was cut by 3 bases, the J end by 1 base, with 10 bases between. The CDR3 loop is CASSILTVSGANVLTF. The CDR3 coding sequence is TGTGCCAGTAGTATCCTGACCGTGTCTGGGGCCAACGTCCTGACTTTC.

This rearrangement joins TRBV6-5 to TRBJ1-2; D is possibly TRBD1 (6 bases). The CDR3 covers 13 residues. Germline V gene lookup returns CDR1 MNHEY and CDR2 SVGAGI. Between the trimmed V and J ends, which lost 5 bases and 7 bases, there was a span of 14 bases. CDR3 protein: CASSPGGPLGYTF. The CDR3 DNA is TGTGCCAGCAGTCCGGGGGGCCCTCTTGGCTACACCTTC.

This clone was picked up a small number of times. Other DNA sequences within the sample encode an identical CDR3. The chain has TRBV5-1 and TRBJ1-1, with D perhaps TRBD1 (5 bases). CDR1 and CDR2 (germline): SGHRS, YFSETQ. The CDR3 runs 14 residues. V lost 1 base, J lost 1 base, and 8 bases lay in between. The CDR3 region is CASSLQGANTEAFF. For the CDR3, the DNA is TGCGCCAGCAGCTTGCAGGGCGCGAACACTGAAGCTTTCTTT.

The chain combines TRBV18 with TRBJ1-1; the D is unclear. Trimming left V 3 bases short and J 5 bases short, with 10 bases between. The CDR3 sequence is 13 residues long. Germline V lookup: CDR1 KGHSH, CDR2 LQKENI. CDR3 amino acids: CASSPSVQTEAFF. The CDR3, as DNA: TGTGCCAGCTCACCCTCCGTGCAGACTGAAGCTTTCTTT.

The chain carries TRBV7-9 and TRBJ1-4, with D unclear. This CDR3 contains 14 residues. V was clipped by 1 base and J by 7 bases, with 10 bases between them. Per the germline V gene, CDR1 is SEHNR and CDR2 is FQNEAQ (reference sequence). The CDR3 region is CASSLGQTGEKLFF. Written as DNA, the CDR3 is TGTGCCAGCAGCTTAGGGCAGACTGGTGAAAAACTGTTTTTT.

The chain couples TRBV9 to TRBJ1-2; unclear D gene. Per germline, CDR1 SGDLS and CDR2 YYNGEE. V was shortened by 4 bases and J by 0 bases, with 13 bases between the two germline ends. CDR3 length: 15 amino acids. The CDR3 loop reads CASSLNGDTNYGYTF. The CDR3 coding sequence is TGTGCCAGCAGCCTCAACGGCGACACTAACTATGGCTACACCTTC.

This CDR3 reads CASSPLGGVNTGELFF. The CDR3 DNA follows: TGTGCCAGCAGCCCACTCGGAGGGGTGAACACCGGGGAGCTGTTTTTT. The chain has TRBV5-4 and TRBJ2-2; TRBD2 is a possible D gene (6 bases). V was clipped by 4 bases and J by 1 base, with 14 bases between them. Germline V lookup: CDR1 SGHNT, CDR2 YYREEE (reference sequence). The CDR3 length is 16 residues.

As regards this clone: The sample carries other DNA sequences with the same CDR3. The chain uses TRBV12-3 or TRBV12-4 and TRBJ1-5; D gene uncertain. The CDR3 extends over 12 amino acids. V shed 3 bases and J shed 6 bases, with 6 bases lying between them. CDR3 sequence: CASSFRGQPQHF. CDR3 nucleotides: TGTGCCAGCAGTTTCCGGGGTCAGCCCCAGCATTTT.

V gene TRBV3-1 (or the pseudogene TRBV3-2) combines with J gene TRBJ1-1, with D unclear. The CDR3 spans 14 residues. Per germline, CDR1 LGHDT and CDR2 YNNKEL (reference sequence). Between the trimmed V and J ends, which lost 4 bases and 1 base, there was a span of 10 bases. CDR3 nucleotide sequence: TGTGCCAGCAGCCCGGGCACTAGGAACACTGAAGCTTTCTTT. Its protein is CASSPGTRNTEAFF.

This clone was found once. J is TRBJ1-2 and V is TRBV4-3; D unclear. Trimming took 0 bases from V and 0 from J, leaving 17 bases between them. The CDR3 has 18 amino acids. Germline CDR1 reads LGHNA; CDR2 reads YSLEER. The CDR3 DNA reads as TGCGCCAGCAGCCAAGATGGGCGCGCAGGCCCGACTAACTATGGCTACACCTTC. This encodes CASSQDGRAGPTNYGYTF.

The genes are TRBV4-2 and TRBJ2-5, with 9 bases lining up with TRBD2. V gave up 1 base and J gave up 5 bases; unmatched junction bases: 8. This CDR3 comprises 16 residues. The germline V gene encodes CDR1 LGHNA and CDR2 YNFKEQ. CDR3 protein: CASSQGAGGPYETQYF. The CDR3, as DNA: TGTGCCAGCAGCCAAGGGGCGGGGGGGCCTTATGAGACCCAGTACTTC.

The chain is built from TRBV7-8 and TRBJ2-7; D tentatively reads TRBD1 or TRBD2 (5 bases each). V was clipped by 0 bases and J by 4 bases, with 19 bases between them. Germline CDR1 reads SGHVS; CDR2 reads FQNEAQ. The CDR3 sequence is 17 residues long. The CDR3 reads CASSLAIVGLGVYEQYF. The CDR3 nucleotides are TGTGCCAGCAGCTTAGCTATTGTAGGCCTGGGGGTTTACGAGCAGTACTTC.

This clone appeared a few times. The chain joins TRBV28 to TRBJ2-7; D perhaps matches TRBD1 (6 bases). Germline CDR1 is MDHEN and CDR2 is SYDVKM. The V end lost 5 bases, the J end lost 0 bases, and 8 bases lay between the germline ends. The length of the CDR3 is 13 residues. CDR3 DNA: TGTGCCAGCAGTCAGGACAGCTCCTACGAGCAGTACTTC. Translating it yields CASSQDSSYEQYF.